This T cell receptor beta chain was sequenced in a study (dated by TCRdb to between 2014 and 2016). About the investigation overall: Whether tumor-infiltrating Tregs in breast cancer are recruited from blood Tregs or converted in situ from other CD4+ T cell subsets was tested.

Comments on this clonotype: Its specific antigen is unknown. No much larger clone exists at a distance of one base, and base qualities are not known.

Trimming removed 6 bases from V and 0 bases from J, leaving 21 bases between the germline ends. Taken from cysteine to phenylalanine, the CDR3 has 17 residues. Solely the CDR3 DNA is kept, with 51 bases framed from the first base. Based on the germline V gene, the CDR1 and CDR2 sequences are MDHEN and SYDVKM. Amplification of full-length TCR variable regions was done by 5' RACE PCR using constant-region reverse primers, and this step was followed by semi-nested PCR with Nested Universal Primer A. The ReliaPrep RNA Cell Miniprep System was used to extract total RNA, which was then reverse transcribed into 5'RACE-ready cDNA with the SMARTer RACE 5'/3' Kit. Multiplex adaptors were used to barcode full-length TCR alpha and beta libraries, and the barcoded libraries were sequenced on an Illumina MiSeq. The paper's processing steps were these. For each of nine subset-tissue groups, sequencing data from the five patients were pooled, and the groups were compared by unsupervised clustering of TCR gene usage. The Morisita-Horn index was used to calculate repertoire similarity, with shared sequences weighted according to their contribution to each repertoire. Starting from the raw public reads, TCRdb applied fastp trimming at Q25, assembled clones with MiXCR and retained in-frame beta chains. Rows are combined by CDR3 protein, so each entry shows the most common genes and DNA. These V and J calls rely on TCRdb rather than the paper's analysis. The sample table lists 50,000 to 70,000 distinct CDR3 sequences, less than 25% of them with a count of one. The biggest ten clones account for roughly 3.5% of the sample.

Summary of the overall study and its limitations: The greatest overlap of tumor-infiltrating Treg TCR alpha and beta sequences was observed with tumor naive CD4+ T cells, followed by blood naive CD4+ T cells. The validation in the larger cohort was limited to a single TCR beta V-J rearrangement instead of whole repertoires. Tumor memory CD4+ T cell TCR gene usage clustered with blood and lymph node memory CD4+ cells and lymph node naive CD4+ cells.

Tregs were isolated as CD4+CD25+CD127-/low cells. Tregs, naive and memory CD4+ T cells from tumor, blood and ipsilateral draining lymph nodes of a handful of breast cancer patients underwent full-length TCR alpha and beta sequencing. Tumor tissue, along with lymph nodes from ipsilateral axillary dissection, was perfused with PBS, minced, and then digested using collagenase I and hyaluronidase. Sorted cell populations were confirmed by FACS to exceed 90% purity. The receptor's source is a female donor with breast cancer. Recombination connected TRBV28 to TRBJ2-7, and TRBD1 may be the D gene, going by 7 matching bases. Sample: tumor-infiltrating Tregs sorted from the breast tumor. The sequenced DNA is TGTGCCAGCAGCCCCCTGGAGGGACAGCGTTTCTCCTACGAGCAGTACTTC. This sequence encodes CASSPLEGQRFSYEQYF.